What follows is one TCR beta chain and its context. The antigen remains unidentified. TCRdb keeps only in-frame clones here, not all; method: immunoSEQ multiplex PCR. The sample lists over 75,000 clones, around nine tenths seen once, with 1.1% to 1.5% in the top ten. This specimen comes from a study of OX40 agonist ivuxolimab in advanced cancers. Notes on the study in general: Among patients with partial responses at 0.1-3.0 mg/kg, clonal expansion was among the lowest.

Germline V lookup: CDR1 MGHRA, CDR2 YSYEKL. Trimming removed 1 base at V and 4 bases at J, with 10 bases between. The CDR3 spans 15 residues. Sample: CD4+ or CD8+ T cells sorted from blood, taken in a trial of the OX40 agonist ivuxolimab. The sequence derives from an adult with an advanced solid tumor such as melanoma, head and neck, liver or kidney cancer. The chain joins TRBV4-1 to TRBJ2-2, with D unclear. CDR3 in amino acids: CASSQGTAATGELFF. The CDR3, as DNA: TGCGCCAGCAGCCAAGGTACAGCTGCCACCGGGGAGCTGTTTTTT.